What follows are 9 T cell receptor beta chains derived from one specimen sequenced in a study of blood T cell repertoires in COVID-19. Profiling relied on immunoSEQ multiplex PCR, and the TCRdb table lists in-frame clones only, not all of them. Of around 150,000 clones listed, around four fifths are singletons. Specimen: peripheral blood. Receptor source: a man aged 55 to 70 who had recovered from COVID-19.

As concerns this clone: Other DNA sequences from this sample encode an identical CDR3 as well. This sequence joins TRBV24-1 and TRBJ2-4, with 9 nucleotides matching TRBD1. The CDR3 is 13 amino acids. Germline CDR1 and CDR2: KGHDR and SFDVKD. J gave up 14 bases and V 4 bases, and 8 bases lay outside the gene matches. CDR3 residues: CATSDRTGETEYF. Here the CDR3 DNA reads TGTGCCACCAGTGACAGGACAGGGGAAACTGAGTACTTC.

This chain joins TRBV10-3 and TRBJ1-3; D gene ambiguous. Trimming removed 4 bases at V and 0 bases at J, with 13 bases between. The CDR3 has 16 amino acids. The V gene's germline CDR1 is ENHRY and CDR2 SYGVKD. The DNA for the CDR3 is TGTGCCATCAGTGGCCCCCCCCCGGGCTCTGGAAACACCATATATTTT. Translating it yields CAISGPPPGSGNTIYF.

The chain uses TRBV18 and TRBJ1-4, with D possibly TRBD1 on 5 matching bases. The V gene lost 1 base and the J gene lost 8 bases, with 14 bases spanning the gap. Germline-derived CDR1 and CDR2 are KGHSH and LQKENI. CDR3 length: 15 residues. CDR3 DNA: TGTGCCAGCTCACCACGTTCAGGGATAGGGGAAAAACTGTTTTTT. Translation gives CASSPRSGIGEKLFF.

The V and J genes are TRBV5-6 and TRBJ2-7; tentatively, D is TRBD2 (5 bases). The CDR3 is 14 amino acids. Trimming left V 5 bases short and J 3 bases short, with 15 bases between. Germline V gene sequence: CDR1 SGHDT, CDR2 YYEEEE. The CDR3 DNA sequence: TGTGCCAGCAGGTCCTCGGACTTACTCTACGAGCAGTACTTC. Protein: CASRSSDLLYEQYF.

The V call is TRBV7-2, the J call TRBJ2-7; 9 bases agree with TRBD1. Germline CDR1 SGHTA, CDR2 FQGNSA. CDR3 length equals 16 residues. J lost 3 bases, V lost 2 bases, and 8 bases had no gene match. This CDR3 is CASSLRRTGEIYEQYF. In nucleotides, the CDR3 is TGTGCCAGCAGCTTAAGGCGGACAGGGGAGATCTACGAGCAGTACTTC.

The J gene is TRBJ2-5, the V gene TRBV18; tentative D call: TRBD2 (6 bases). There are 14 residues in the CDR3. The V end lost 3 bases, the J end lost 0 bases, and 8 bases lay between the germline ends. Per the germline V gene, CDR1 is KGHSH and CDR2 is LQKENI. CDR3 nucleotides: TGTGCCAGCTCACCCGCGGGAAACCAAGAGACCCAGTACTTC. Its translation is CASSPAGNQETQYF.

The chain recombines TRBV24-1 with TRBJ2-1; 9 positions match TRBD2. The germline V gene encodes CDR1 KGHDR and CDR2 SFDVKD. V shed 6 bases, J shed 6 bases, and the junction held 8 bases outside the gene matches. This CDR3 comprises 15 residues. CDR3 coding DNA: TGTGCCACCAGTACCCTTGGTAGCGGGAGCAATGAGCAGTTCTTC. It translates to CATSTLGSGSNEQFF.

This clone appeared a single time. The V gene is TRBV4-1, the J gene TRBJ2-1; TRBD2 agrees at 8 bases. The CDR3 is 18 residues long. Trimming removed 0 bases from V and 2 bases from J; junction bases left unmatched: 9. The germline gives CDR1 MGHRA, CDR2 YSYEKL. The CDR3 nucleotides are TGCGCCAGCAGCCAAGAAAGACGGGCGGGACTAGCCTACAATGAGCAGTTCTTC. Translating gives CASSQERRAGLAYNEQFF.

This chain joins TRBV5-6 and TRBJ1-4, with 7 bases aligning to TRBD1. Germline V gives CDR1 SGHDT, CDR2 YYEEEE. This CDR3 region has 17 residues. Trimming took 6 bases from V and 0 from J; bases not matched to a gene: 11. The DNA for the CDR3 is TGTGCCAGCAACGTGAAACAGGGGCATTCAACTAATGAAAAACTGTTTTTT. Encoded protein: CASNVKQGHSTNEKLFF.